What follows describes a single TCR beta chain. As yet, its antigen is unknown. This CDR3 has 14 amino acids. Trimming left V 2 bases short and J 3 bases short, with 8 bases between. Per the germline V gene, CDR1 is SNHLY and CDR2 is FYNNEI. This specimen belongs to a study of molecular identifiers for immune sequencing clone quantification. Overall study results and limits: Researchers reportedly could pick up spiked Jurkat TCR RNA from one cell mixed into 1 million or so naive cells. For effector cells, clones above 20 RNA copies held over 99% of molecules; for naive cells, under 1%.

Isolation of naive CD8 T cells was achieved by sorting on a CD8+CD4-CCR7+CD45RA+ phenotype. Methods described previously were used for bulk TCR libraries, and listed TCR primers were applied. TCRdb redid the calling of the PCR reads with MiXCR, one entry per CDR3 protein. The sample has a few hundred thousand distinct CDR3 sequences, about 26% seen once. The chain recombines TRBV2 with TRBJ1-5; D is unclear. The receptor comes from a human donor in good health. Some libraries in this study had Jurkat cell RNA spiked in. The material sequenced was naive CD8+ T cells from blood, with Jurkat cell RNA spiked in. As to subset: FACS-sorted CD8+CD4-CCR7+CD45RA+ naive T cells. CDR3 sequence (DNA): TGTGCCAGCAGTGAAAGAGGAATCAATCAGCCCCAGCATTTT. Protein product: CASSERGINQPQHF.